What follows are 26 T cell receptor beta chains derived from one specimen sequenced in a study of metastatic and nonmetastatic thyroid tumors (dated by TCRdb to 2020 to 2021). None of the patients had been given any treatment before thyroid surgery. Receptor amplification or capture employed PCR. These reads were obtained on an Illumina HiSeq 4000. The raw public reads went through TCRdb reprocessing: fastp at Q25, MiXCR clone calling, in-frame beta chains kept. The sample includes approximately 44,000 clones, with about 24% observed a single time. The top ten constitute roughly 15% of the sample. Sequenced: tumor tissue. These receptors all come from a female donor with papillary thyroid cancer or a benign thyroid nodule (not recorded which). Some clones in this sample may be carry-over from other donors' samples.

This clone was detected ten times or more. This chain links TRBV5-1 with TRBJ2-1, with a weak D call TRBD1 (6 bases). Germline V gene data show CDR1 as SGHRS and CDR2 as YFSETQ. V dropped 0 bases and J dropped 5 bases, with 15 bases sitting between them. There are 16 residues in the CDR3. CDR3 nucleotides: TGCGCCAGCAGCTTGGATGGGGGCTCTAGTGACAATGAGCAGTTCTTC. Its protein is CASSLDGGSSDNEQFF. Full variable domain (remainder filled in from reference TRBV5-1 and TRBJ2-1): KAGVTQTPRYLIKTRGQQVTLSCSPISGHRSVSWYQQTPGQGLQFLFEYFSETQRNKGNFPGRFSGRQFSNSRSEMNVSTLELGDSALYLCASSLDGGSSDNEQFFGPGTRLTVL.

This clone occurred many times. The chain carries TRBV24-1 and TRBJ2-5; D may match TRBD1 or TRBD2 (6 bases each). The germline V gene encodes CDR1 KGHDR and CDR2 SFDVKD. The CDR3 is made up of 14 amino acids. V was clipped by 2 bases and J by 3 bases, with 9 bases between them. The DNA of the CDR3 is TGTGCCACCAGTGATTCAGGGGAGGAAGAGACCCAGTACTTC. Translating gives CATSDSGEEETQYF.

This rearrangement joins TRBV7-3 to TRBJ2-6, with TRBD1 as a possible D gene (5 bases). Germline values: CDR1 SGHTA, CDR2 FQGTGA. CDR3 length equals 16 residues. Trimming pared 3 bases from V and 2 bases from J, leaving 11 bases between. In DNA, the CDR3 is TGTGCCAGCAGCTTGGGTAGGGGCGCTGGGGCCAACGTCCTGACTTTC. Translating gives CASSLGRGAGANVLTF.

This sequence joins TRBV6-6 and TRBJ2-7; 11 nucleotides match TRBD2. This CDR3 is built from 18 residues. Germline V gene lookup returns CDR1 MNHNY and CDR2 SVGAGI (reference sequence). Germline trimming cut 5 bases from V and 2 bases from J; bases unmatched to any gene: 14. This CDR3 reads CASSPGGTSGLITYEQYF. In DNA form, the CDR3 reads TGTGCCAGCAGTCCCGGGGGGACTAGCGGCTTGATCACCTACGAGCAGTACTTC.

The J gene is TRBJ2-7, the V gene TRBV28; 8 positions match TRBD1. In germline, CDR1 is MDHEN, CDR2 SYDVKM. The V gene end was trimmed by 7 bases and the J gene end by 0 bases; junction bases not matched to a gene: 5. The CDR3 spans 14 residues. The DNA for the CDR3 is TGTGCCAGCAAGGGGGGACAGGTCTCCTACGAGCAGTACTTC. Translation gives CASKGGQVSYEQYF.

This clone was seen at least ten times. The rearrangement links TRBV27 to TRBJ1-2; D is ambiguous. Trimming removed 6 bases from V and 4 bases from J, with 12 bases in between. CDR3 length equals 13 residues. CDR1 is MNHEY and CDR2 is SMNVEV in the germline V gene (reference sequence). The CDR3: CASSRGPGYGYTF. The CDR3, as DNA: TGTGCCAGCAGCAGAGGACCGGGCTATGGCTACACCTTC.

This clone was found a few times. The V call is TRBV19, the J call TRBJ2-7; 11 nucleotides agree with TRBD2. V dropped 4 bases and J dropped 8; count of bases not matched to a gene: 4. Germline V lookup: CDR1 LNHDA, CDR2 SQIVND (reference sequence). This CDR3 has 13 amino acids. DNA of the CDR3: TGTGCCAGTAGTACCGGGACTAGCGGACAGCAGTACTTC. It translates to CASSTGTSGQQYF.

Comment on this clone: A read error may account for a junction end that differs from germline. The chain recombines TRBV6-2 or TRBV6-3 with TRBJ2-5; no firm D call. The length of the CDR3 is 14 residues. Germline CDR1 reads MNHEY; CDR2 reads SVGEGT. In DNA form, the CDR3 reads TGTGCCAGCAACGAATCTGGCAACCAAGATACCCAGTACTTC. This translates into CASNESGNQDTQYF.

V usage is TRBV20-1 and J usage is TRBJ2-1, with 7 bases fitting TRBD1. V lost 6 bases to trimming and J lost 4 bases; unmatched junction nucleotides: 9. In germline, CDR1 is DFQATT, CDR2 SNEGSKA (reference sequence). This CDR3 region has 14 residues. The CDR3 DNA follows: TGCAGTGCAGCCCGACAGGGTCAGTACAATGAGCAGTTCTTC. Translating it yields CSAARQGQYNEQFF.

This clone was seen many times. The genes are TRBV6-1 and TRBJ1-1; D is undetermined. The CDR3 spans 13 residues. The ends were cut back, 4 bases at V and 4 bases at J, with 10 bases in the middle. Germline V CDR1 and CDR2: MNHNS, SASEGT. The CDR3, as DNA: TGTGCCAGCAGTGTAGCAAGCGCCACTGAAGCTTTCTTT. It specifies CASSVASATEAFF.

This clone was picked up a small number of times. The chain's CDR3 is CASSSPDGSYEQYF. The CDR3 DNA follows: TGTGCCAGTAGTAGCCCGGACGGCTCCTACGAGCAGTACTTC. This chain joins TRBV19 and TRBJ2-7; no reliable D call. The CDR3 extends over 14 amino acids. Per the germline V gene, CDR1 is LNHDA and CDR2 is SQIVND (reference sequence). The V end lost 4 bases, the J end lost 0 bases, and 10 bases lay between the germline ends.

The chain recombines TRBV20-1 with TRBJ2-7, with a tentative D call TRBD1 (6 bases). Trimming shortened V by 6 bases and J by 7 bases, and 19 bases separated the two germline ends. This CDR3 has 13 amino acids. The germline V gene encodes CDR1 DFQATT and CDR2 SNEGSKA (reference sequence). This CDR3 is CSATLTRTGEQYF. CDR3 bases: TGCAGTGCAACATTAACAAGAACAGGGGAGCAGTACTTC.

About this clone itself: Since no conserved phenylalanine or tryptophan closes the CDR3, a read error is the likely cause. This chain links TRBV24-1 with TRBJ2-5; 7 bases are a match to TRBD1. Germline V gene data show CDR1 as KGHDR and CDR2 as SFDVKD. This CDR3 has 15 amino acids. CDR3 in DNA: TGTGCCAACAGTGATCCGGAGACAGGGCCAGAGACCCAGTACTCC. Protein: CANSDPETGPETQYS.

J is TRBJ1-6 and V is TRBV19, with 9 bases identical to TRBD1. Germline CDR1 and CDR2: LNHDA and SQIVND (reference sequence). The junction had 5 bases not matched to a gene; V was cut back by 7 bases and J by 7 bases. The CDR3 runs 14 residues. CDR3 sequence reads: CASNTGQGNSPLHF. In nucleotides, the CDR3 is TGTGCCAGTAATACCGGACAGGGGAATTCACCCCTCCACTTT. Drawing the rest from reference TRBV19 and TRBJ1-6, the complete variable domain is DGGITQSPKYLFRKEGQNVTLSCEQNLNHDAMYWYRQDPGQGLRLIYYSQIVNDFQKGDIAEGYSVSREKKESFPLTVTSAQKNPTAFYLCASNTGQGNSPLHFGNGTRLTVT.

Ten or more counts support this clone. This chain uses TRBV28 with TRBJ1-2; D is unresolved. CDR3 length: 13 amino acids. CDR1 MDHEN and CDR2 SYDVKM come from the germline V gene. Trimming took 6 bases from V and 4 from J, leaving 12 bases between them. CDR3 protein: CASRNKGVYGYTF. CDR3 DNA sequence: TGTGCCAGCAGGAACAAGGGCGTCTATGGCTACACCTTC.

This chain links TRBV20-1 with TRBJ2-5; D perhaps matches TRBD1 (5 bases). The CDR3 is 13 amino acids. V was clipped by 4 bases and J by 5 bases, with 14 bases between them. CDR1 and CDR2 (germline): DFQATT, SNEGSKA (reference sequence). The CDR3, as DNA: TGCAGTGCTACCCTAGACGCAGGGGAGACCCAGTACTTC. Its translation: CSATLDAGETQYF.

The chain has TRBV18 and TRBJ1-5; tentatively, D is TRBD1 (6 bases). Germline V gene lookup returns CDR1 KGHSH and CDR2 LQKENI. The CDR3 runs to 14 residues. Trimming took off 5 bases at V and 4 bases at J, with 12 bases between the two ends. The CDR3 reads CASSSQGFNQPQHF. DNA for the CDR3: TGTGCCAGCTCATCACAGGGTTTTAATCAGCCCCAGCATTTT.

Turning to this clone: The missing conserved phenylalanine or tryptophan at the end of this CDR3 makes a read error likely. This chain joins TRBV29-1 and TRBJ2-7; tentatively, D is TRBD1 or TRBD2 (5 bases each). CDR1 is SQVTM and CDR2 is ANQGSEA in the germline V gene. The CDR3 totals 13 residues. CDR3 loop: CSGSAWVGDDQYL. The CDR3 DNA reads TGCAGCGGTTCGGCGTGGGTAGGGGACGATCAGTACCTC.

This clone was seen more than once but under ten times. One end of the junction fails to match germline, which may point to a read error. This sequence joins TRBV12-5 and TRBJ2-7, with 8 bases fitting TRBD2. The CDR3 runs to 16 residues. Germline CDR1 is LGHNT and CDR2 is FRNRAP. The chain's CDR3 is CDSGLHRGGSSCEQYF. CDR3 bases: TGTGATAGTGGTTTGCATCGCGGGGGGAGCTCCTGCGAGCAGTACTTC. Full variable domain (remainder filled in from reference TRBV12-5 and TRBJ2-7): DARVTQTPRHKVTEMGQEVTMRCQPILGHNTVFWYRQTMMQGLELLAYFRNRAPLDDSGMPKDRFSAEMPDATLATLKIQPSEPRDSAVYFCDSGLHRGGSSCEQYFGPGTRLTVT.

The gene calls are TRBV7-8 and TRBJ1-2; no firm D call. This CDR3 spans 17 amino acids. The germline V gene has CDR1 SGHVS and CDR2 FQNEAQ. V dropped 1 base and J dropped 0 bases, with 15 bases sitting between them. DNA of the CDR3: TGTGCCAGCAGCTTAGAGCCCGCAGCTCCCTCTAACTATGGCTACACCTTC. Translating it yields CASSLEPAAPSNYGYTF.

The V gene is TRBV5-1, the J gene TRBJ2-5, with TRBD2 matching over 12 bases. V trimming: 6 bases; J trimming: 1 base; junction bases outside the gene matches: 10. From germline, CDR1 is SGHRS and CDR2 YFSETQ. The CDR3 is made up of 17 amino acids. CDR3 coding DNA: TGCGCCAGCACCCCTCTGGGACTAGCGGGCACCCAAGAGACCCAGTACTTC. It encodes CASTPLGLAGTQETQYF.

Ten or more counts support this clone. This chain uses TRBV30 with TRBJ1-3; D call uncertain. In germline, CDR1 is GTSNPN, CDR2 SVGIG (reference sequence). Trimming removed 4 bases from V and 4 bases from J, with 11 bases in between. The CDR3 covers 13 residues. CDR3 sequence: CAWTKGWGNTIYF. The CDR3 DNA reads TGTGCCTGGACCAAAGGCTGGGGAAACACCATATATTTT.

The chain joins TRBV2 to TRBJ2-1, with 13 bases that match TRBD2. Germline-derived CDR1 and CDR2 are SNHLY and FYNNEI. With 4 bases clipped from V and 0 bases from J, the junction kept 0 bases outside the gene matches. This CDR3 is 16 amino acids long. For the CDR3, the DNA is TGTGCCAGCAGTGGGACTAGCGGGAGCTCCTACAATGAGCAGTTCTTC. Translated: CASSGTSGSSYNEQFF.

The V gene is TRBV20-1, the J gene TRBJ2-1; 8 bases are a match to TRBD1. V was pared by 5 bases and J by 5 bases, with 11 bases of the junction left unmatched. Germline values: CDR1 DFQATT, CDR2 SNEGSKA (reference sequence). There are 15 residues in the CDR3. The DNA of the CDR3 is TGCAGTGCTCCCCCCTTAAGGGGACAGGACAATGAGCAGTTCTTC. Translating gives CSAPPLRGQDNEQFF.

This clone was observed many times. The same CDR3 also results from other DNA sequences found in this sample. The rearrangement joins TRBV28 to TRBJ1-6, with 12 bases matching TRBD1. Germline V gives CDR1 MDHEN, CDR2 SYDVKM. V was clipped by 6 bases and J by 9 bases; unmatched bases: 6. This CDR3 is 15 amino acids long. The CDR3 region has the DNA TGTGCCAGCAGCCTGGGGGGACAGGGGGCTTCACCCCTCCACTTT. Its translation: CASSLGGQGASPLHF. Based on the CDR3 plus reference TRBV28 and TRBJ1-6, the full variable domain is DVKVTQSSRYLVKRTGEKVFLECVQDMDHENMFWYRQDPGLGLRLIYFSYDVKMKEKGDIPEGYSVSREKKERFSLILESASTNQTSMYLCASSLGGQGASPLHFGNGTRLTVT.

This clone is medium-sized. V and J are TRBV6-1 and TRBJ1-2; no definite D call. The CDR3 is 14 amino acids. Germline CDR1 is MNHNS and CDR2 is SASEGT. Deletions cut 7 bases from V and 8 bases from J, with 20 bases between. The CDR3 here is CASTEGGSSRGYTF. The CDR3 bases are TGTGCCAGCACCGAGGGTGGGTCCTCCCGAGGCTACACCTTC.